This TCR beta chain was recorded in a study of T cell responses to AZD1222 COVID-19 vaccine. On the study more broadly: Analysis merged second doses at about 4 or about 12 weeks.

Germline V CDR1 and CDR2: SEHNR, FQNEAQ (reference sequence). The CDR3 has 13 residues. The ends were cut back, 5 bases at V and 7 bases at J, with 14 bases in the middle. Study-level findings and limits: Recipients of two AZD1222 doses showed rising Spike-specific TCR breadth and depth. Unmutated variant regions are reportedly the target of nearly half of TCRs that are spike-specific. Clonal diversity may have been underestimated, and the donors were mostly white British, with more females than males.

Of note for this clone: Its target is not known.

TCRdb's table, derived via immunoSEQ multiplex PCR, lists solely in-frame clones and lacks some. The sample includes 95,000 to 150,000 clones, around 88% of them seen just once. The clonotype was recovered from an adult in good health. The rearrangement uses TRBV7-9 and TRBJ1-2; weak D call: TRBD1 (6 bases). The material was peripheral blood, obtained on day 0 of AZD1222 vaccination. As DNA, the CDR3 is TGTGCCAGCAGCAGAACAGGGTTCTCTGGCTACACCTTC. Encoded protein: CASSRTGFSGYTF. Looking up the rest from reference TRBV7-9 and TRBJ1-2 gives the full variable domain: DTGVSQNPRHKITKRGQNVTFRCDPISEHNRLYWYRQTLGQGPEFLTYFQNEAQLEKSRLLSDRFSAERPKGSFSTLEIQRTEQGDSAMYLCASSRTGFSGYTFGSGTRLTVV.